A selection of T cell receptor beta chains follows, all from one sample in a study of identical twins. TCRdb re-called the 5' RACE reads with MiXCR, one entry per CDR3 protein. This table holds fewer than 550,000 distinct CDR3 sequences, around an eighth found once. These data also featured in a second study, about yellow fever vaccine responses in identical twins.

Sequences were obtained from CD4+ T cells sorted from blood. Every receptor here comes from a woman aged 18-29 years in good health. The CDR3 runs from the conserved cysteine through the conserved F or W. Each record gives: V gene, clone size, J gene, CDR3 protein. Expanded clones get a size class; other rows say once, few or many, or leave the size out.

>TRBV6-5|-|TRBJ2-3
CASSYSVWTNTDTQYF
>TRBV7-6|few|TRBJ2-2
CASSLMGGQGSTGELFF
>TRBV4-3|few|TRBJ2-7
CASSQDSARGLSEQYF
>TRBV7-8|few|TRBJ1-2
CASSPRGLGLYGYTF
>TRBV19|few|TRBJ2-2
CASSIVAGVNTGELFF
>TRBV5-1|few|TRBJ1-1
CASSPAGGAVTEAFF
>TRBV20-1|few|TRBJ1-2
CSARTGGSGYTF
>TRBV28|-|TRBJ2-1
CASSLGAANRGEQFF
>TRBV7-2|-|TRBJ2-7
CASSFTSGRNTYEQYF
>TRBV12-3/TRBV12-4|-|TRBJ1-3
CASRAGPPEGNTIYF
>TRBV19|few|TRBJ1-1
CASSITALNTEAFF
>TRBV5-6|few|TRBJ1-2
CASSSDKPNYGYTF
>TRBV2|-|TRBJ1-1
CASSVIAGNTEAFF
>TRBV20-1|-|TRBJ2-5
CMGGQETQYF
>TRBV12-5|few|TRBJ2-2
CASGLDPKGSGGPFYTGELFF
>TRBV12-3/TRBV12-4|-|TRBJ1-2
CASRKSANYGYTF
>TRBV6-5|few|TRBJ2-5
CASSYGDGASQETQYF
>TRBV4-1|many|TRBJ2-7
CASSQDRAGVSYEQYF
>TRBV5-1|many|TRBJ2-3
CASRLGDLGAPNTQYF
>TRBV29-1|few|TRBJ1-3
CSVSSPFRDTIYF
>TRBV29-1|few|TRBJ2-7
CSVPGQLYEQYF
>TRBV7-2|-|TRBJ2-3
CASSPWDDTQYF
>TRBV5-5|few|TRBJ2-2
CASSIGQGESTGELFF